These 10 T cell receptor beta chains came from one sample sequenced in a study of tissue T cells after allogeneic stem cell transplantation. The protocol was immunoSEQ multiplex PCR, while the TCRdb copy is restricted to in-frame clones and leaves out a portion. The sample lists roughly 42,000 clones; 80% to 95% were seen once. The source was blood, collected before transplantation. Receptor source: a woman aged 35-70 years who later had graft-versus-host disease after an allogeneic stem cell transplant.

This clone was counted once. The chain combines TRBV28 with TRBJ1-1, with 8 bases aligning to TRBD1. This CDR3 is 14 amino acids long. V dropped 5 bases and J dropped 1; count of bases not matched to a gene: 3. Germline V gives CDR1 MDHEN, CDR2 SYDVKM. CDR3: CASSPGQGNTEAFF. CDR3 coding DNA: TGTGCCAGCAGTCCAGGACAGGGGAACACTGAAGCTTTCTTT.

CDR3 in amino acids: CSVDGTSGYNEQFF. CDR3 DNA: TGCAGCGTCGACGGGACTAGCGGATACAATGAGCAGTTCTTC. The chain is built from TRBV29-1 and TRBJ2-1, with TRBD2 matching over 11 bases. The V gene's germline CDR1 is SQVTM and CDR2 ANQGSEA. The ends lost 6 bases at V and 4 bases at J; junction bases unmatched: 5. This CDR3 comprises 14 residues.

The CDR3 DNA sequence: TGTGCCAGTAGTATCATCTGGACAGGGCGATATGGCTACACCTTC. Amino acids: CASSIIWTGRYGYTF. The J gene is TRBJ1-2, the V gene TRBV19, with 8 bases aligning to TRBD1. The CDR3 contains 15 residues. V gave up 3 bases and J gave up 5 bases; unmatched junction bases: 8. The germline V gene has CDR1 LNHDA and CDR2 SQIVND (reference sequence).

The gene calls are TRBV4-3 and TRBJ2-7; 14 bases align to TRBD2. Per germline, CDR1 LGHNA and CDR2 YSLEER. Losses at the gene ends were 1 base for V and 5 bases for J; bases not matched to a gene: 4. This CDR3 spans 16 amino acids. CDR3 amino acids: CASSQAGTSGSDEQYF. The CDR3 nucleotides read TGCGCCAGCAGCCAAGCGGGGACTAGCGGGAGCGACGAGCAGTACTTC.

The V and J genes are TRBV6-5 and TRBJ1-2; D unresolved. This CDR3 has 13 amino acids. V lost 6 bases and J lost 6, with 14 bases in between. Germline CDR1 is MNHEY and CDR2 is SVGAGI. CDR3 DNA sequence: TGTGCCAGCAGACTTCACGGGCAGGATGGCTACACCTTC. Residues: CASRLHGQDGYTF.

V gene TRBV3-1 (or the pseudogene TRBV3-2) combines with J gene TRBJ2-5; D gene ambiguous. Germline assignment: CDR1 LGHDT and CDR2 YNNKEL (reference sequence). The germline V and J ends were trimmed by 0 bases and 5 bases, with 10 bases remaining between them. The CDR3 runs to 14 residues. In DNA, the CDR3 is TGTGCCAGCAGCCAAGATCGAGTGAGGGAGACCCAGTACTTC. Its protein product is CASSQDRVRETQYF.

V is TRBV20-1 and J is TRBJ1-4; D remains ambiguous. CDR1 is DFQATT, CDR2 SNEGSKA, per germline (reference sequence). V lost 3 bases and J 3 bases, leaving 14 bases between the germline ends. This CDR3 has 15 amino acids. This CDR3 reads CSASSGTEPNEKLFF. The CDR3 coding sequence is TGCAGTGCTAGTTCAGGAACAGAGCCTAATGAAAAACTGTTTTTT.

CDR3 nucleotide sequence: TGTGCCAGCAGACCAACCGGCCTTCACTACGAGCAGTACTTC. It translates to CASRPTGLHYEQYF. The chain has TRBV27 and TRBJ2-7; D remains ambiguous. Trimming pared 6 bases from V and 3 bases from J, leaving 15 bases between. The CDR3 extends over 14 amino acids. The germline CDR1 and CDR2 sequences are MNHEY and SMNVEV (reference sequence).

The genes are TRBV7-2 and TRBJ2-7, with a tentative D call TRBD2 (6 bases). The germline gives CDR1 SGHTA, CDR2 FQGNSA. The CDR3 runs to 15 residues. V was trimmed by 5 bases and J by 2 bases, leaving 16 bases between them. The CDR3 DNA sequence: TGTGCCAGCAGCACGCTACCGGGGAGGACCTACGAGCAGTACTTC. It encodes CASSTLPGRTYEQYF.

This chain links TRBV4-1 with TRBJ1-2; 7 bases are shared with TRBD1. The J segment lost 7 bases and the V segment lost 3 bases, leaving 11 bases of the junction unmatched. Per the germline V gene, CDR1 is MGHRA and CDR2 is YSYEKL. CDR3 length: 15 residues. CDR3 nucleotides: TGCGCCAGCAGCCAGCGACAGGGAAAGGAGGGTGGCTACACCTTC. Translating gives CASSQRQGKEGGYTF.